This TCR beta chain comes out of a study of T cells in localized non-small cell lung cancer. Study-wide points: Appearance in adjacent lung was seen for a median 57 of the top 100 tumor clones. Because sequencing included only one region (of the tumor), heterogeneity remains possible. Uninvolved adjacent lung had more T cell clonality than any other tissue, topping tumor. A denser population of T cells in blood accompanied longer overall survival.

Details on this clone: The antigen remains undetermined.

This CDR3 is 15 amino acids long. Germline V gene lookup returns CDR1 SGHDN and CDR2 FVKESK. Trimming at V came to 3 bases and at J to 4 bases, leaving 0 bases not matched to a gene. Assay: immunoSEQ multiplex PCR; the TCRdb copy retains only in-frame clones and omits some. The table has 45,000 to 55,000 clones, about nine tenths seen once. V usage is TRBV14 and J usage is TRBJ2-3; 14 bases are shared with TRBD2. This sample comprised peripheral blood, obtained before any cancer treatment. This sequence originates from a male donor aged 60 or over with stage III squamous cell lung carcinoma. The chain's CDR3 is CASSQTSGGADTQYF. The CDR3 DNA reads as TGTGCCAGCAGCCAGACTAGCGGGGGGGCAGATACGCAGTATTTT.